This passage covers 14 T cell receptor beta chains from one sample sequenced in a study of blood T cells in healthy people across ages. A second about 7 to 12 cycle PCR used barcoded and J-beta primers. TCRdb itself ran the 5' RACE reads through MiXCR, one entry per CDR3 protein. The sample shows over 950,000 distinct CDR3 sequences, 51% of them seen only once. The sample comprised blood. The source of these receptors is an older woman in good health.

Of note for this clonotype: The junction departs from germline at one end; a sequencing error may be responsible. The chain joins TRBV10-2 to TRBJ1-5, with D possibly being TRBD1 (6 bases). Looked up from germline, CDR1 is WSHSY and CDR2 is SAAADI. The CDR3 has 15 amino acids. CDR3: CASSDDDRPNQPQHF. The CDR3 coding sequence is TGTGCCAGCAGTGATGACGACAGGCCAAATCAGCCCCAGCATTTT.

The CDR3 is CSARTGSWRSYNEQFF. In nucleotides, the CDR3 is TGCAGTGCCCGAACGGGGAGTTGGCGCTCCTACAATGAGCAGTTCTTC. This chain uses TRBV20-1 with TRBJ2-1; D might be TRBD2 (5 bases). Germline V gene data show CDR1 as DFQATT and CDR2 as SNEGSKA (reference sequence). The CDR3 is 16 amino acids. V was cut by 6 bases and J by 0 bases, with 18 bases left in between.

This clonotype has only a few counts. This chain joins TRBV7-9 and TRBJ1-4; TRBD1 matches 7 bases. With V trimmed by 0 bases and J by 8 bases, 9 bases remained unmatched. This CDR3 is built from 16 residues. Germline assignment: CDR1 SEHNR and CDR2 FQNEAQ (reference sequence). This CDR3 reads CASSLAREGAEEKLFF. The CDR3 bases are TGTGCCAGCAGCTTAGCCCGGGAGGGGGCTGAGGAAAAACTGTTTTTT.

V usage is TRBV7-2 and J usage is TRBJ2-7, with 8 bases matching TRBD1. This CDR3 comprises 16 residues. With V trimmed by 6 bases and J by 4 bases, 14 bases remained unmatched. Germline V lookup: CDR1 SGHTA, CDR2 FQGNSA. In DNA form, the CDR3 reads TGTGCCAGCAGTCCTAACAGGGGGAACTCGGTGTACGAGCAGTACTTC. Its protein product is CASSPNRGNSVYEQYF.

As for this clonotype: A read error may produce the germline difference seen at one junction end. V is TRBV11-1 and J is TRBJ2-5; TRBD2 agrees at 10 bases. Germline V gene sequence: CDR1 SGHAT, CDR2 FQDESV (reference sequence). The CDR3 is made up of 15 amino acids. The DNA of the CDR3 is TGTGCCAGCAGCCCAGACGGACTAGCGGCAGAGACCCGGTACTTC. As protein: CASSPDGLAAETRYF.

This clonotype was counted between two and nine times. This chain joins TRBV11-2 and TRBJ1-1; possibly TRBD1 for D (6 bases). The V and J ends lost 8 bases and 4 bases respectively, with 14 bases between them. Germline V gene sequence: CDR1 SGHAT, CDR2 FQNNGV. The CDR3 length is 13 residues. The CDR3 DNA is TGTGCCAGCGGGAACAGGGAGAGCACTGAAGCTTTCTTT. Translating it yields CASGNRESTEAFF. Full variable domain (remainder filled in from reference TRBV11-2 and TRBJ1-1): EAGVAQSPRYKIIEKRQSVAFWCNPISGHATLYWYQQILGQGPKLLIQFQNNGVVDDSQLPKDRFSAERLKGVDSTLKIQPAKLEDSAVYLCASGNRESTEAFFGQGTRLTVV.

This clonotype was counted only a few times. V is TRBV10-3 and J is TRBJ1-6, with D hard to call. Germline V lookup: CDR1 ENHRY, CDR2 SYGVKD. Trimming stripped 3 bases from V and 7 bases from J, with 16 bases between. The CDR3 consists of 16 residues. CDR3 in DNA: TGTGCCATCAGTGATTGGCCGGCAGGTGGGAATTCACCCCTCCACTTT. Amino acids: CAISDWPAGGNSPLHF.

The chain employs TRBV4-1 and TRBJ2-2; maybe TRBD2 (5 bases). Trimming shortened V by 3 bases and J by 3 bases, and 8 bases separated the two germline ends. The CDR3 is 14 amino acids. CDR1 MGHRA and CDR2 YSYEKL come from the germline V gene. CDR3 nucleotides: TGCGCCAGCAGCCACCTCGGGGACACCGGGGAGCTGTTTTTT. This sequence encodes CASSHLGDTGELFF.

CDR3 nucleotides: TGTGCCAGCAGCTCACCAAACCAAGACAGGGTTGGTGGCTACACCTTC. This gives the protein CASSSPNQDRVGGYTF. The chain joins TRBV7-2 to TRBJ1-2; 7 bases align to TRBD1. The germline CDR1 and CDR2 sequences are SGHTA and FQGNSA. Germline trimming cut 4 bases from V and 7 bases from J; bases unmatched to any gene: 15. CDR3 length equals 16 residues.

A note on this clonotype: Germline is not matched at one junction end, which may reflect a read error. The chain is built from TRBV20-1 and TRBJ2-7; D uncertain. The CDR3 runs to 11 residues. The germline CDR1 and CDR2 sequences are DFQATT and SNEGSKA (reference sequence). CDR3 sequence (DNA): TGCGGTGCCCCTACACACTACGAGCAGTACTTC. Its translation: CGAPTHYEQYF.

The genes are TRBV9 and TRBJ2-7, with D possibly being TRBD2 (7 bases). Trimming pared 4 bases from V and 7 bases from J, leaving 18 bases between. This CDR3 is built from 14 residues. CDR1 and CDR2 (germline): SGDLS, YYNGEE. This CDR3 is CASSPGDYPLEQYF. The DNA of the CDR3 is TGTGCCAGCAGCCCAGGGGACTACCCATTGGAGCAGTACTTC.

The DNA of the CDR3 is TGTGCCAGCAGCTCTAAATGGGGCGGCGGGAGGACGTACAATGAGCAGTACTTC. Amino acid sequence: CASSSKWGGGRTYNEQYF. The rearrangement links TRBV6-1 to TRBJ2-7; 8 positions match TRBD2. CDR1 MNHNS and CDR2 SASEGT come from the germline V gene. This CDR3 region has 18 residues. The V gene end was trimmed by 6 bases and the J gene end by 7 bases; junction bases not matched to a gene: 23.

The chain joins TRBV12-3 or TRBV12-4 to TRBJ2-1; D is possibly TRBD1 or TRBD2 (5 bases each). The germline V and J ends were trimmed by 4 bases and 2 bases, with 15 bases remaining between them. The CDR3 is 16 amino acids. CDR3 residues: CASSYLGTTPYNEQFF. CDR3 coding DNA: TGTGCCAGCAGTTACCTCGGGACCACTCCCTACAATGAGCAGTTCTTC.

The chain employs TRBV10-3 and TRBJ2-5; D is undetermined. V lost 3 bases and J lost 1, with 9 bases in between. Germline CDR1 ENHRY, CDR2 SYGVKD. The CDR3 runs to 14 residues. CDR3 sequence (DNA): TGTGCCATCAGTGATTCCGGGCTCCAAGAGACCCAGTACTTC. Amino acid sequence: CAISDSGLQETQYF.